Listed below are T cell receptor beta chains from one sample, sequenced in a study of blood T cell repertoires in COVID-19. Measured with immunoSEQ multiplex PCR; TCRdb has only the in-frame clones, and not every one. Of some 41,000 clones in the sample, 86% are singletons; the top ten hold about a tenth. The sequencing input was peripheral blood. These receptors all stem from a human donor in a cohort sampled during active COVID-19. Both conserved end residues are part of each CDR3. D genes are given only for firm matches. Part of the rows lack a size; the others show once, few, many or a class for expanded clones.

j_call: TRBJ2-2; v_call: TRBV5-6; d_call: TRBD2; clone_size: -; cdr3_nt: TGTGCCAGCAGCGCGGGACTAGGAGTCCGGGAGCTGTTTTTT; cdr3_aa: CASSAGLGVRELFF
j_call: TRBJ1-3; v_call: TRBV15; d_call: TRBD1; clone_size: -; cdr3_nt: TGTGCCACCAGCAGGGGACAGGGGTCCGCTGGAAACACCATATATTTT; cdr3_aa: CATSRGQGSAGNTIYF
j_call: TRBJ2-2; v_call: TRBV19; d_call: -; clone_size: once; cdr3_nt: TGTGCCAGTAGTATAGGAGGGGGTCGGGCCGGGGAGCTGTTTTTT; cdr3_aa: CASSIGGGRAGELFF
j_call: TRBJ2-1; v_call: TRBV11-3; d_call: TRBD1; clone_size: -; cdr3_nt: TGTGCCAGCAGCTTACAGGGGGCGGATTACAATGAGCAGTTCTTC; cdr3_aa: CASSLQGADYNEQFF
j_call: TRBJ1-6; v_call: TRBV15; d_call: -; clone_size: -; cdr3_nt: TGTGCCACCAGCAGAGATCCCCAGAATTCACCCCTCCACTTT; cdr3_aa: CATSRDPQNSPLHF
j_call: TRBJ2-3; v_call: TRBV4-2; d_call: TRBD2; clone_size: -; cdr3_nt: TGTGCCAGCAGCCAAGTCCCTAGCGGGGGGTTTCTTAGCACAGATACGCAGTATTTT; cdr3_aa: CASSQVPSGGFLSTDTQYF
j_call: TRBJ2-7; v_call: TRBV6-5; d_call: TRBD2; clone_size: -; cdr3_nt: TGTGCCAGCAAAACTCGCGGGGGGGGATTCTACGAGCAGTACTTC; cdr3_aa: CASKTRGGGFYEQYF
j_call: TRBJ1-2; v_call: TRBV14; d_call: -; clone_size: -; cdr3_nt: TGTGCCAGCAGCCAAGAGGTGCTACGATCTTTCTATGGCTACACCTTC; cdr3_aa: CASSQEVLRSFYGYTF
j_call: TRBJ1-3; v_call: TRBV9; d_call: -; clone_size: -; cdr3_nt: TGTGCCAGCAGCGTCAGTATTATCTCTGGAAACACCATATATTTT; cdr3_aa: CASSVSIISGNTIYF
j_call: TRBJ2-1; v_call: TRBV6-1; d_call: -; clone_size: -; cdr3_nt: TGTGCCAGCAGTGAAACTAATTCCTACAATGAGCAGTTCTTC; cdr3_aa: CASSETNSYNEQFF
j_call: TRBJ1-6; v_call: TRBV24-1; d_call: -; clone_size: -; cdr3_nt: TGTGCCACCCTCTCACAGTCGACAGGTTATAATTCACCCCTCCACTTT; cdr3_aa: CATLSQSTGYNSPLHF
j_call: TRBJ2-2; v_call: TRBV5-1; d_call: TRBD1; clone_size: -; cdr3_nt: TGCGCCAGCAGGATTGCAGGGGGCTTTACCGGGGAGCTGTTTTTT; cdr3_aa: CASRIAGGFTGELFF
j_call: TRBJ2-7; v_call: TRBV19; d_call: TRBD1; clone_size: -; cdr3_nt: TGTGCCAGTAGTATTTTATCGGGACAGGGGTCCTACGAGCAGTACTTC; cdr3_aa: CASSILSGQGSYEQYF
j_call: TRBJ2-2; v_call: TRBV7-3; d_call: -; clone_size: -; cdr3_nt: TGTGCCAGCAGCTTATCTATAACGAACACCGGGGAGCTGTTTTTT; cdr3_aa: CASSLSITNTGELFF
j_call: TRBJ1-1; v_call: TRBV5-1; d_call: -; clone_size: -; cdr3_nt: TGCGCCAGCCAGTCTACAGGTAGGAACACTGAAGCTTTCTTT; cdr3_aa: CASQSTGRNTEAFF
j_call: TRBJ1-4; v_call: TRBV4-1; d_call: TRBD1; clone_size: -; cdr3_nt: TGCGCCAGCAGCCTCAAGGGGGCTGAAGGTGAAAAACTGTTTTTT; cdr3_aa: CASSLKGAEGEKLFF
j_call: TRBJ1-2; v_call: TRBV24-1; d_call: -; clone_size: -; cdr3_nt: TGTGCCACCAGTGATTGGGGACCGGGAGGGTCTGGGGGCTACACCTTC; cdr3_aa: CATSDWGPGGSGGYTF
j_call: TRBJ2-1; v_call: TRBV12-5; d_call: -; clone_size: -; cdr3_nt: TGTGCTAGTGGGCCCGGGTCTGAACGGGATGAGCAGTTCTTC; cdr3_aa: CASGPGSERDEQFF
j_call: TRBJ2-2; v_call: TRBV7-3; d_call: -; clone_size: -; cdr3_nt: TGTGCCAGCAGCGAACAGGGTATCGGGACCGGGGAGCTGTTTTTT; cdr3_aa: CASSEQGIGTGELFF
j_call: TRBJ2-1; v_call: TRBV25-1; d_call: TRBD2; clone_size: -; cdr3_nt: TGTGCCAGCAGTGCTCACAGGCCGGGACTAGTTAATGAGCAGTTCTTC; cdr3_aa: CASSAHRPGLVNEQFF
j_call: TRBJ1-2; v_call: TRBV7-2; d_call: TRBD1; clone_size: once; cdr3_nt: TGTGCCAGCAGCCAAGCCGGGACAGGGCCCGGCTACACCTTC; cdr3_aa: CASSQAGTGPGYTF
j_call: TRBJ1-6; v_call: TRBV6-5; d_call: TRBD1; clone_size: -; cdr3_nt: TGTGCCAGCAGGGGAAGACAGGGGGGCAATTCACCCCTCCACTTT; cdr3_aa: CASRGRQGGNSPLHF
j_call: TRBJ1-5; v_call: TRBV19; d_call: -; clone_size: -; cdr3_nt: TGTGCCAGTAGTATCAGGATCGATAGCAATCAGCCCCAGCATTTT; cdr3_aa: CASSIRIDSNQPQHF
j_call: TRBJ1-1; v_call: TRBV11-2; d_call: -; clone_size: -; cdr3_nt: TGTGCCAGCAGCTTAGTTTCGGTCACTGAAGCTTTCTTT; cdr3_aa: CASSLVSVTEAFF
j_call: TRBJ2-3; v_call: TRBV5-6; d_call: TRBD2; clone_size: medium-sized; cdr3_nt: TGTGCCAGCAGCTTGGGACTAGCGGGGGGGGCAGATACGCAGTATTTT; cdr3_aa: CASSLGLAGGADTQYF
j_call: TRBJ1-2; v_call: TRBV19; d_call: -; clone_size: -; cdr3_nt: TGTGCCAGTAGTATGAGGCGTGAGACTGGCTACACCTTC; cdr3_aa: CASSMRRETGYTF
j_call: TRBJ1-1; v_call: TRBV5-1; d_call: TRBD1; clone_size: once; cdr3_nt: TGCGCCAGCAGCGCCCAACAGGGGGAAGCTTTCTTT; cdr3_aa: CASSAQQGEAFF
j_call: TRBJ2-2; v_call: TRBV5-1; d_call: TRBD2; clone_size: -; cdr3_nt: TGCGCCAGCAGCCCGCCGGAGAGCGGGGGCGGGACCGGGGAGCTGTTTTTT; cdr3_aa: CASSPPESGGGTGELFF
j_call: TRBJ2-6; v_call: TRBV2; d_call: -; clone_size: -; cdr3_nt: TGTGCCAGCACCGAAGACAGCCGGACTGGGGCCAACGTCCTGACTTTC; cdr3_aa: CASTEDSRTGANVLTF
j_call: TRBJ2-2; v_call: TRBV9; d_call: -; clone_size: once; cdr3_nt: TGTGCCAGCAGCGTAGCGCGGGTCCCGAGGGGGGAGCTGTTTTTT; cdr3_aa: CASSVARVPRGELFF
j_call: TRBJ2-3; v_call: TRBV10-1; d_call: -; clone_size: -; cdr3_nt: TGCGCCAGCAGTGAGTCTGGGCAGGGCGGCACAGATACGCAGTATTTT; cdr3_aa: CASSESGQGGTDTQYF
j_call: TRBJ2-7; v_call: TRBV5-6; d_call: TRBD1; clone_size: -; cdr3_nt: TGTGCCAGCAGCCACGGACAGGGTTTCAACGAGCAGTACTTC; cdr3_aa: CASSHGQGFNEQYF
j_call: TRBJ1-2; v_call: TRBV7-2; d_call: TRBD1; clone_size: -; cdr3_nt: TGTGCCAGCAGCTCTCGAGACAGGGTAGGCTACACCTTC; cdr3_aa: CASSSRDRVGYTF
j_call: TRBJ2-1; v_call: TRBV5-1; d_call: TRBD2; clone_size: -; cdr3_nt: TGCGCCAGCAGCGCGGGACTAGCGGGGGTTGGCAATGAGCAGTTCTTC; cdr3_aa: CASSAGLAGVGNEQFF
j_call: TRBJ1-5; v_call: TRBV5-6; d_call: -; clone_size: -; cdr3_nt: TGTGCCAGCAGCTTGTCAGGCCAGCCCCAGCATTTT; cdr3_aa: CASSLSGQPQHF
j_call: TRBJ2-3; v_call: TRBV11-2; d_call: -; clone_size: -; cdr3_nt: TGTGCCAGCAGGCGGACACTTAGCACAGATACGCAGTATTTT; cdr3_aa: CASRRTLSTDTQYF
j_call: TRBJ2-7; v_call: TRBV27; d_call: TRBD1; clone_size: -; cdr3_nt: TGTGCCAGCAGTTTTCGACAGGGATTCTACGAGCAGTACTTC; cdr3_aa: CASSFRQGFYEQYF
j_call: TRBJ2-1; v_call: TRBV3-1/TRBV3-2; d_call: TRBD2; clone_size: -; cdr3_nt: TGTGCCAGCAGCCAGCTAGCGGGGAATGAGCAGTTCTTC; cdr3_aa: CASSQLAGNEQFF
j_call: TRBJ1-5; v_call: TRBV19; d_call: TRBD1; clone_size: once; cdr3_nt: TGTGCCAGTAAGGAGGGGGAGGGACAGGTACATCAGCCCCAGCATTTT; cdr3_aa: CASKEGEGQVHQPQHF
j_call: TRBJ1-2; v_call: TRBV6-5; d_call: -; clone_size: -; cdr3_nt: TGTGCCAGCAGTTCCCCTTCCCGGTCTAACTATGGCTACACCTTC; cdr3_aa: CASSSPSRSNYGYTF
j_call: TRBJ2-3; v_call: TRBV2; d_call: TRBD1; clone_size: -; cdr3_nt: TGTGCCAGCAGTAGGGACAGGGCGGAGACAGATACGCAGTATTTT; cdr3_aa: CASSRDRAETDTQYF
j_call: TRBJ1-4; v_call: TRBV6-6; d_call: -; clone_size: -; cdr3_nt: TGTGCCAGCAGTTACGGGAGTAATGAAAAACTGTTTTTT; cdr3_aa: CASSYGSNEKLFF
j_call: TRBJ2-1; v_call: TRBV6-5; d_call: TRBD2; clone_size: -; cdr3_nt: TGTGCCAGCAGAGAGCGGGGGGCATACAATGAGCAGTTCTTC; cdr3_aa: CASRERGAYNEQFF
j_call: TRBJ2-7; v_call: TRBV27; d_call: TRBD1; clone_size: once; cdr3_nt: TGTGCCAGCAGCCTCTCCGGGACAGGGCCGTACGAGCAGTACTTC; cdr3_aa: CASSLSGTGPYEQYF
j_call: TRBJ1-5; v_call: TRBV7-9; d_call: TRBD1; clone_size: once; cdr3_nt: TGTGCCAGCAGCTTAGAACAGGGGAATCAGCCCCAGCATTTT; cdr3_aa: CASSLEQGNQPQHF
j_call: TRBJ2-5; v_call: TRBV3-1/TRBV3-2; d_call: TRBD2; clone_size: -; cdr3_nt: TGTGCCAGCAGCCGTACCGGGACTAGCGGGTTGGAGACCCAGTACTTC; cdr3_aa: CASSRTGTSGLETQYF
j_call: TRBJ2-5; v_call: TRBV29-1; d_call: TRBD1; clone_size: -; cdr3_nt: TGCAGCGTTGAGTCGGACAGGAGAGAGACCCAGTACTTC; cdr3_aa: CSVESDRRETQYF
j_call: TRBJ2-7; v_call: TRBV7-6; d_call: TRBD1; clone_size: -; cdr3_nt: TGTGCCAGCAGCCCCTTCAGGGGGCCTGCCTACGAGCAGTACTTC; cdr3_aa: CASSPFRGPAYEQYF
j_call: TRBJ2-3; v_call: TRBV4-1; d_call: TRBD2; clone_size: -; cdr3_nt: TGCGCCAGCAGCCCCCATTGGACTAGCGGGGGGGCAGATACGCAGTATTTT; cdr3_aa: CASSPHWTSGGADTQYF
j_call: TRBJ2-1; v_call: TRBV7-8; d_call: -; clone_size: -; cdr3_nt: TGTGCCAGCAAAGTGTCGCCTCGCGGGTGGGATGAGCAGTTCTTC; cdr3_aa: CASKVSPRGWDEQFF
j_call: TRBJ2-1; v_call: TRBV4-1; d_call: TRBD2; clone_size: -; cdr3_nt: TGCGCCAGCAGCCAAGATCACGGAGCGGGGGGTTTGAATGAGCAGTTCTTC; cdr3_aa: CASSQDHGAGGLNEQFF
j_call: TRBJ1-1; v_call: TRBV3-1/TRBV3-2; d_call: -; clone_size: -; cdr3_nt: TGTGCCAGCAGCCGGCGGGAAGGCGACACTGAAGCTTTCTTT; cdr3_aa: CASSRREGDTEAFF
j_call: TRBJ1-1; v_call: TRBV5-6; d_call: TRBD1; clone_size: once; cdr3_nt: TGTGCCAGCAGCTGGGACAGGGGGCAGGAAGCTTTCTTT; cdr3_aa: CASSWDRGQEAFF